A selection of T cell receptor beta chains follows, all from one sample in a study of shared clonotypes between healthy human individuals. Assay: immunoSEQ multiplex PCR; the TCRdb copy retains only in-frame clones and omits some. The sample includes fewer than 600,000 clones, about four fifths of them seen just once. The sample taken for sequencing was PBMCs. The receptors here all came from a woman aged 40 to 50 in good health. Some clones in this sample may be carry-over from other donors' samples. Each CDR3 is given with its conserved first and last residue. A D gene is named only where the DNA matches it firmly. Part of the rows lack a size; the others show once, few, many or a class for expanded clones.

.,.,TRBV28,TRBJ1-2,CASSLGWGGASRDYGYTF,TGTGCCAGCAGTTTAGGATGGGGGGGCGCCTCCCGGGATTATGGCTACACCTTC
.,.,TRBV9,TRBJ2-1,CASSPASDRPYNEQFF,TGTGCCAGCAGCCCGGCGTCCGACCGACCATACAATGAGCAGTTCTTC
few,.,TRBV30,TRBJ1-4,CAWGTAKLFF,TGTGCCTGGGGCACGGCAAAACTGTTTTTT
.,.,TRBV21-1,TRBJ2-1,CASSGLAHSSYNEQFF,TGTGCCAGCAGCGGGCTAGCCCACAGCTCCTACAATGAGCAGTTCTTC
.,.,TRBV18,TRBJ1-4,CASSEQGLNEKLFF,TGTGCCAGCTCAGAACAGGGCCTAAATGAAAAACTGTTTTTT
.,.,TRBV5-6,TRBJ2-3,CASSRRDTDTQYF,TGTGCCAGCAGCCGCCGGGATACAGATACGCAGTATTTT
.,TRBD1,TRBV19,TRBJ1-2,CASSAHSGTGEGYTF,TGTGCCAGTAGTGCACATTCCGGGACAGGGGAAGGCTACACCTTC
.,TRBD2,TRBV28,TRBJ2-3,CASSSPREREGRGDTQYF,TGTGCCAGCAGTTCCCCCCGGGAGCGGGAGGGCCGGGGAGATACGCAGTATTTT
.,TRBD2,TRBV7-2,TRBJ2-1,CASSPYRTSGRASEQFF,TGTGCCAGCAGCCCCTACCGGACTAGCGGGAGGGCCAGTGAGCAGTTCTTC
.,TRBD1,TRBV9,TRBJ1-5,CASSAGQGKGQPQHF,TGTGCCAGCAGCGCGGGACAGGGGAAGGGTCAGCCCCAGCATTTT
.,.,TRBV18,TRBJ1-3,CASQPTTGNTIYF,TGTGCCAGCCAGCCTACCACTGGAAACACCATATATTTT
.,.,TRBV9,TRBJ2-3,CASTRVGTDTQYF,TGTGCCAGCACGCGGGTAGGCACAGATACGCAGTATTTT
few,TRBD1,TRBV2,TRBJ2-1,CATRQGNYNEQFF,TGTGCCACAAGACAGGGGAATTACAATGAGCAGTTCTTC
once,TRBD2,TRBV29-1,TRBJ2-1,CSVRPGLAPYNEQFF,TGCAGCGTTCGCCCGGGACTAGCGCCTTACAATGAGCAGTTCTTC
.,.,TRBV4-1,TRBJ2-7,CASSQGASEGLEQYF,TGCGCCAGCAGCCAAGGGGCCAGCGAGGGGCTCGAGCAGTACTTC
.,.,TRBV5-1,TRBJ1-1,CASSLYGSTEAFF,TGCGCCAGCAGCTTGTATGGGAGCACTGAAGCTTTCTTT
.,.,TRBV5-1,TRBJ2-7,CASSRGREPLLSEQYF,TGCGCCAGCAGCCGGGGACGGGAGCCTCTACTGTCCGAGCAGTACTTC
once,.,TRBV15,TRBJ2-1,CATSREGIQQFF,TGTGCCACCAGCAGAGAAGGTATCCAGCAGTTCTTC
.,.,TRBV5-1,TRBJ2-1,CASSPLDSSYNEQFF,TGCGCCAGCAGCCCCCTGGACAGTTCCTACAATGAGCAGTTCTTC
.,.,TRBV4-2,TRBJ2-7,CASSQVLWANEQYF,TGTGCCAGCAGCCAAGTTTTGTGGGCCAACGAGCAGTACTTC
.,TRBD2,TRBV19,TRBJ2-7,CASSSGLAALPYEQYF,TGTGCCAGTAGTTCGGGACTAGCGGCTTTACCCTACGAGCAGTACTTC
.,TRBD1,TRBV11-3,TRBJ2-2,CASSLGQGDTGELFF,TGTGCCAGCAGCTTGGGTCAGGGGGACACCGGGGAGCTGTTTTTT
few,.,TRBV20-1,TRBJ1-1,CSARVTEAFF,TGCAGTGCTAGGGTCACTGAAGCTTTCTTT
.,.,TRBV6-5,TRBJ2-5,CASSYSGPQVTQYF,TGTGCCAGCAGTTACTCGGGACCCCAGGTTACCCAGTACTTC
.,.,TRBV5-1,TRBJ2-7,CASSSYGTGYYEQYF,TGCGCCAGCAGCTCCTACGGGACTGGGTACTACGAGCAGTACTTC
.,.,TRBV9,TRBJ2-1,CASSVGEHSYNEQFF,TGTGCCAGCAGCGTTGGGGAGCACTCCTACAATGAGCAGTTCTTC
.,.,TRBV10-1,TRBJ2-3,CASIFFRTCSTDTQYF,TGCGCCAGCATATTCTTCAGGACATGCAGCACAGATACGCAGTATTTT
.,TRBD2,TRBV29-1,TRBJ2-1,CSVATSGSSYNEQFF,TGCAGCGTTGCAACTAGCGGGAGCTCCTACAATGAGCAGTTCTTC
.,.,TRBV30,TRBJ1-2,CAWKIIAGENYTF,TGTGCCTGGAAAATTATAGCAGGGGAGAACTACACCTTC
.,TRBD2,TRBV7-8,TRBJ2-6,CASSLVGRASGANVLTF,TGTGCCAGCAGCTTAGTCGGGAGGGCCTCTGGGGCCAACGTCCTGACTTTC
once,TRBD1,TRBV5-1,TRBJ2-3,CASSLGQGAIDTQYF,TGCGCCAGCAGCTTGGGACAGGGGGCAATAGATACGCAGTATTTT
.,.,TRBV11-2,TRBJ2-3,CASSLDAGSSTDTQYF,TGTGCCAGCAGCTTAGATGCGGGTAGTAGCACAGATACGCAGTATTTT
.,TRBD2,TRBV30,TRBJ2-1,CALTGGYGSEQFF,TGTGCCCTCACGGGGGGGTACGGGAGTGAGCAGTTCTTC
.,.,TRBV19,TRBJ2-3,CASSERTSPYTQYF,TGTGCCAGTAGTGAACGGACTTCCCCCTATACGCAGTATTTT
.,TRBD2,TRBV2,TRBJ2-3,CASSELVGLAGPDTQYF,TGTGCCAGCAGTGAATTAGTAGGACTAGCGGGACCAGATACGCAGTATTTT
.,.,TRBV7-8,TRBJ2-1,CASSLGSSYNEQFF,TGTGCCAGCAGCTTAGGTTCATCCTACAATGAGCAGTTCTTC
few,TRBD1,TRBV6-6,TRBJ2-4,CASRETGNGNIQYF,TGTGCCAGCAGGGAGACAGGGAACGGCAACATTCAGTACTTC
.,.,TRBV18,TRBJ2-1,CASSPSQGDGQFF,TGTGCCAGCTCACCATCCCAAGGCGACGGGCAGTTCTTC